This TCR beta chain was captured by sequencing in a study of radiation and T cells in renal cell carcinoma. Time point denoted: baseline pretreatment blood. Treatment reported: 15 Gy SBRT to primary tumor, nephrectomy 4 weeks later. After SBRT, blood was collected at 2 and 4 weeks, plus baseline. In regard to this clone: Its antigen is not known.

There are 15 residues in the CDR3. Per the germline V gene, CDR1 is SGHNT and CDR2 is YYREEE (reference sequence). Trimming took off 4 bases at V and 1 base at J, with 15 bases between the two ends. The protocol was immunoSEQ multiplex PCR, while the TCRdb copy is restricted to in-frame clones and leaves out a portion. The data show 90,000 to 100,000 clones, with approximately 86% seen just once and approximately 8.4% held by the top ten. Points from the study as a whole: No pretreatment tumor biopsies were available for baseline clonotypes. Top tumor clonotypes rose in blood 2 weeks post-radiation, then contracted.

The chain uses TRBV5-4 and TRBJ2-7; either TRBD1 or TRBD2 may fit D (5 bases each). This clonotype was sampled from a man in his fifties or sixties with renal cell carcinoma. The starting material was blood, obtained from a patient whose treatment included radiotherapy and nephrectomy. The CDR3 sequence is CASSLAKGSSYEQYF. As DNA, the CDR3 is TGTGCCAGCAGCCTCGCGAAGGGGAGTTCCTACGAGCAGTACTTC.